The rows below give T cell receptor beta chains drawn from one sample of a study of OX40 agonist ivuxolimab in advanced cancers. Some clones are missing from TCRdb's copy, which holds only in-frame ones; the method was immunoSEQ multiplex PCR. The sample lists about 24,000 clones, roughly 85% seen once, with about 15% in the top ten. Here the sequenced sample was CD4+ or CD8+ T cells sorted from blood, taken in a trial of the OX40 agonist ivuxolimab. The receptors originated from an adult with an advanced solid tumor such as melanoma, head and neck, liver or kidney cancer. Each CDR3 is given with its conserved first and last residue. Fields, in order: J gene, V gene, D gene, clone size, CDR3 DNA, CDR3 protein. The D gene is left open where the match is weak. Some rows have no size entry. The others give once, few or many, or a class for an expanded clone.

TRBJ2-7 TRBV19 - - TGTGCCAGTCGTGCGGGACAGATCTACGAGCAGTACTTC CASRAGQIYEQYF
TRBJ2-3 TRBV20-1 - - TGCAGTGCCAGTACAGATACGCAGTATTTT CSASTDTQYF
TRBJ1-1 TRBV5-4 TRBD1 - TGTGCCAGCAGCCTCGGGACAGGACGAGTTGACACTGAAGCTTTCTTT CASSLGTGRVDTEAFF
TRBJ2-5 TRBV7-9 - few TGTGCCAGCAGCCACCCGAGGCTCAGGGGGGGAGAGACCCAGTACTTC CASSHPRLRGGETQYF
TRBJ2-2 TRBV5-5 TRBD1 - TGTGCCAGCAGCTTGGTGGCAGGGGGCGGCGGGGAGCTGTTTTTT CASSLVAGGGGELFF
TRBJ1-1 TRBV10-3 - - TGTGCCATCAGTGAGCCCACTCCGAACACTGAAGCTTTCTTT CAISEPTPNTEAFF
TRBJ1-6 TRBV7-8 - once TGTGCCAGCAGCTTAGAGAGGATGGGGGAGAATAATTCACCCCTCCACTTT CASSLERMGENNSPLHF
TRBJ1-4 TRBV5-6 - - TGTGCCAGCAGTTCTACAGGGTCTGGGAATGAAAAACTGTTTTTT CASSSTGSGNEKLFF
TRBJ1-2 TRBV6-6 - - TGTGCCAGCAGTTACTCGTATAACAGGGCAAATGGCTACACCTTC CASSYSYNRANGYTF
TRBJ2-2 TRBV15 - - TGTGCCACCAGCCCCCCGCATGCGACCGGGGAGCTGTTTTTT CATSPPHATGELFF
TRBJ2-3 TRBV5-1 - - TGCGCCAGCAGCCCTGCCTCTAGCACAGATACGCAGTATTTT CASSPASSTDTQYF
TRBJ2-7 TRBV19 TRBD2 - TGTGCCAGTAGTGGAATTCGGACTAGCGGGAGTAAGAGCTCCTACGAGCAGTACTTC CASSGIRTSGSKSSYEQYF
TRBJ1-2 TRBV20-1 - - TGCAGTGGCAGGGAGGGCTACACCTTC CSGREGYTF
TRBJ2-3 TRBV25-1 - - TGTGCCAGCAGTACTAGGGCTACAGATACGCAGTATTTT CASSTRATDTQYF
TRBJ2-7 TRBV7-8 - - TGTGCCAGCAGATTAGGTCCAGGATTCTACGAGCAGTACTTC CASRLGPGFYEQYF
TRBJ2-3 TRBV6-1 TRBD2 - TGTGCCAGCAGACCGGGACTAGTATTAGATACGCAGTATTTT CASRPGLVLDTQYF
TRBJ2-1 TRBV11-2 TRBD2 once TGTGCCAGCAGCTTAGCCCCGGGAGGGACCTACAATGAGCAGTTCTTC CASSLAPGGTYNEQFF
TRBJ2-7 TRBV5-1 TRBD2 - TGCGCCAGCAGCTTCCCGACTAGCGGGGGAACGGGGCAGTACTTC CASSFPTSGGTGQYF
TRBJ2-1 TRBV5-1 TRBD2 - TGCGCCAGCAGCTTAACTAGCGGGAGGGCCAGTCTGCATGAGCAGTTCTTC CASSLTSGRASLHEQFF
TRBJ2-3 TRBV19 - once TGTGCCAGTAGTACGGGACTTTCCACAGATACGCAGTATTTT CASSTGLSTDTQYF
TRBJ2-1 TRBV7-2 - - TGTGCCAGCAGCTTAGTGATCGCGAATGAGCAGTTCTTC CASSLVIANEQFF
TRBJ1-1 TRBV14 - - TGTGCCAGCAGCCAAGTCGGGGGGACTGAAGCTTTCTTT CASSQVGGTEAFF
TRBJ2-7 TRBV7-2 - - TGTGCCAGCAGCTTACAGAGAACCGGGGGCGGCTACGAGCAGTACTTC CASSLQRTGGGYEQYF
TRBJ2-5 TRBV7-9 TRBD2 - TGTGCCAGCAGCACGGGACTAGCCGCCCAAGAGACCCAGTACTTC CASSTGLAAQETQYF
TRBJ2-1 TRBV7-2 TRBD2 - TGTGCCAGCAGCTTATCTAGCGGGAAAGGCAATGAGCAGTTCTTC CASSLSSGKGNEQFF
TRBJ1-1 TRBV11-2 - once TGTGCCAGCAGCTTAGGTGCAGGAAACACTGAAGCTTTCTTT CASSLGAGNTEAFF
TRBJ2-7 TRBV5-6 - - TGTGCCAGCAGCTTGGAAATGGGCAGGAGCTCCTACGAGCAGTACTTC CASSLEMGRSSYEQYF
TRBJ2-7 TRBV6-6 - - TGTGCCAGCAGTTCCCCCCTCAACACCTACGAGCAGTACTTC CASSSPLNTYEQYF
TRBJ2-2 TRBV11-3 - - TGTGCCAGCAGCAATCCGCCTGCGACCGGGGAGCTGTTTTTT CASSNPPATGELFF
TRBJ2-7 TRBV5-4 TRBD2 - TGTGCCAGCAGTTCTGGGACTAGCTTGTTCTACGAGCAGTACTTC CASSSGTSLFYEQYF
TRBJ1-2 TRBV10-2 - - TGCGCCAGCAGTGAGGCGGGAAGGAATGGCTACACCTTC CASSEAGRNGYTF
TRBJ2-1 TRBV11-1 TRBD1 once TGTGCCAGCAGCTTGGACAGGGGGCGAAGCAATGAGCAGTTCTTC CASSLDRGRSNEQFF
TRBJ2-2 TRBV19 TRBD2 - TGTGCCAGTAGCCGCGGACTAGCGGGGACGAACACCGGGGAGCTGTTTTTT CASSRGLAGTNTGELFF
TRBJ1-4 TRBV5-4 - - TGTGCCAGCAGCGTAATGTGGGGGACTAATGAAAAACTGTTTTTT CASSVMWGTNEKLFF
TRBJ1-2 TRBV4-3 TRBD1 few TGCGCCAGCAGCCAAGATTGGGCAGGGGGAGGCTATGGCTACACCTTC CASSQDWAGGGYGYTF
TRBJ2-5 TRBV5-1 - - TGCGCCAGCAGCCCGGGAAGCAGTCAAGAGACCCAGTACTTC CASSPGSSQETQYF
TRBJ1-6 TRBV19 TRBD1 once TGTGCCAGTAGAGGGGGCGCGGATAATTCACCCCTCCACTTT CASRGGADNSPLHF
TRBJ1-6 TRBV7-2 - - TGTGCCAGCAGTCTAGGATGGAGCTCCTATAATTCACCCCTCCACTTT CASSLGWSSYNSPLHF
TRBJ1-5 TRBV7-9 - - TGTGCCAGCAGCTTAGTGGGGTTTGGTCAGCCCCAGCATTTT CASSLVGFGQPQHF
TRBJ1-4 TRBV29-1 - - TGCAGCGGGCGCGGAGGTGAAAAACTGTTTTTT CSGRGGEKLFF
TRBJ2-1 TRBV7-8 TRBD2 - TGTGCCAGCAGCCTCTCAGCGGCGGGGGGGCCGGGTGAGCAGTTCTTC CASSLSAAGGPGEQFF
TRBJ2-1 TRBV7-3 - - TGTGCCAGCAGCTCGTCTAGGGACTCGCAGTTCTTC CASSSSRDSQFF
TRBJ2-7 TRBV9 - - TGTGCCAGCAGCGTACGAACCCAGGGTCCTCGCGAGCAGTACTTC CASSVRTQGPREQYF
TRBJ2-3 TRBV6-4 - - TGTGCCAGCAGTGACTCGAAATTGGGAGCCGGTACGCAGTATTTT CASSDSKLGAGTQYF
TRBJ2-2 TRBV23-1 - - TGCGCCAGCAGTCCATACAGGGAGGGTGCTATCGGGGAGCTGTTTTTT CASSPYREGAIGELFF
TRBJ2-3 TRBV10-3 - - TGTGCATCGGGGGGCACAGATACGCAGTATTTT CASGGTDTQYF
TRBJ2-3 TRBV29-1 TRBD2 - TGCAGCGTTACGGGGGGGCCGATTGGTTCAACAGATACGCAGTATTTT CSVTGGPIGSTDTQYF
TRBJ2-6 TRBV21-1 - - TGTGCCAGCAGCTTAGTCGGGTCGGCCAACGTCCTGACTTTC CASSLVGSANVLTF
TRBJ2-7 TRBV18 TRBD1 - TGTGCCAGCTCACCGGGACAGGGGCCTTACGAGCAGTACTTC CASSPGQGPYEQYF
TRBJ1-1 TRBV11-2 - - TGTGCCAGCAGCTTAGGTGGGGGGGGGAACACTGAAGCTTTCTTT CASSLGGGGNTEAFF
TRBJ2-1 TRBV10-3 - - TGTGCCATCAGTGAGTCAAGGGGTGGCTATGAGCAGTTCTTC CAISESRGGYEQFF
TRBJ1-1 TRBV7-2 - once TGTGCCAGCAGCTTAGATCGAGGGCAGAGAGCTTTCTTT CASSLDRGQRAFF
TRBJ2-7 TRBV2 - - TGTGCCAGCAGTGTTTCGTGGACAGACTCCTACGAGCAGTACTTC CASSVSWTDSYEQYF
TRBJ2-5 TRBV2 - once TGTGCCAGCAGGAGGGAAGCTCGGGAGACCCAGTACTTC CASRREARETQYF
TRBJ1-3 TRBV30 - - TGTGCCTGGCGCGACTTGGGGGGAAACACCATATATTTT CAWRDLGGNTIYF
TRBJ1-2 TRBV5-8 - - TGTGCCAGCAGCGTAAACTATAACTATGGCTACACCTTC CASSVNYNYGYTF
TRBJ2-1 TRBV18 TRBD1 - TGTGCCAGCTCACCCACCCATCAGGGGGCGGGTAATGAGCAGTTCTTC CASSPTHQGAGNEQFF
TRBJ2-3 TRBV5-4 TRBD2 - TGTGCCAGCAGCGCGGGGACTAGCGGGAGTGGTACGCAGTATTTT CASSAGTSGSGTQYF